What follows describes a single TCR beta chain. V lost 5 bases to trimming and J lost 0 bases; unmatched junction nucleotides: 8. Germline-derived CDR1 and CDR2 are LNHDA and SQIVND (reference sequence). This CDR3 spans 16 amino acids. In the source study's methods: The assay estimated nucleated cells by amplifying reference gene primers. Assay: immunoSEQ multiplex PCR; the TCRdb copy retains only in-frame clones and omits some. That table gives V, J and clone size, and the DNA gave D and trimming. The sample lists approximately 82,000 clones, around 89% occurring once. Participants were aged roughly 18 to 95 years, lived in over 20 US areas, and enrolled virtually. This record comes from a study of blood T cell repertoires in COVID-19. Study-level background: Material from acute and convalescent COVID-19 was sourced from the United States, Italy and Spain.

The source material was PBMCs or T cells enriched from blood (not recorded which). The rearrangement joins TRBV19 to TRBJ1-1, with TRBD1 matching 8 bases. This TCR came from a woman aged 45-59 years with acute COVID-19. The CDR3 protein is CASSLGTGYMNTEAFF. The CDR3 bases are TGTGCCAGTAGTCTGGGGACAGGCTACATGAACACTGAAGCTTTCTTT.